This TCR beta chain was retrieved from a study of radiation and T cells in renal cell carcinoma. Only one count was recorded for this clone. The table came from immunoSEQ multiplex PCR; TCRdb's copy has only in-frame clones and leaves some out. The sample lists more than 120,000 clones, approximately 86% occurring once. This CDR3 is built from 15 residues. Germline V gene lookup returns CDR1 SQVTM and CDR2 ANQGSEA. The time point: blood 4 weeks post-SBRT, at nephrectomy. The treatment: 15 Gy SBRT to primary tumor, nephrectomy 4 weeks later. Sample: blood, taken from a patient whose treatment included radiotherapy and nephrectomy. The clonotype comes from a woman in her forties or fifties with renal cell carcinoma. This chain uses TRBV29-1 with TRBJ2-5, with TRBD1 matching over 8 bases. The tail of the sequence fits TRBJ2-7 better, so the J call may be wrong. In DNA form, the CDR3 reads TGCAGCGTTGAGGCCCCGGGACAGGAGTCCTACGAGCAGTACTTC. Amino acids: CSVEAPGQESYEQYF.